The 32 T cell receptor beta chains presented below share a single source sample, sequenced in a study of CD8 T cells in Susac syndrome. RNA, at about 0.5 to 1 ug, was reverse transcribed with random hexamers. TCRdb re-analysed the immunoSEQ multiplex PCR reads in MiXCR, keeping a single row per CDR3 protein. The sample records 150,000 to 200,000 distinct CDR3 sequences, more than 85% being singletons. Source material: CD4+ T cells from PBMCs. These receptors all come from a human donor with Susac syndrome.

This clonotype was observed once. This chain joins TRBV9 and TRBJ1-5; D uncertain. V dropped 0 bases and J dropped 7 bases, with 8 bases sitting between them. The CDR3 contains 13 residues. Germline CDR1 is SGDLS and CDR2 is YYNGEE. The CDR3 loop is CASSVADAQPQHF. CDR3 in DNA: TGTGCCAGCAGCGTAGCTGATGCCCAGCCCCAGCATTTT. The entire variable domain, with the rest obtained from reference TRBV9 and TRBJ1-5, is as follows: DSGVTQTPKHLITATGQRVTLRCSPRSGDLSVYWYQQSLDQGLQFLIQYYNGEERAKGNILERFSAQQFPDLHSELNLSSLELGDSALYFCASSVADAQPQHFGDGTRLSIL.

The chain carries TRBV12-3 or TRBV12-4 and TRBJ2-7; 8 bases fit TRBD2. The CDR3 covers 14 residues. V lost 1 base and J lost 8; bases outside the gene matches: 7. CDR3: CASSLGTTSAKQYF. CDR3 DNA sequence: TGTGCCAGCAGTTTAGGAACGACTAGCGCGAAGCAGTACTTC.

The gene calls are TRBV20-1 and TRBJ2-1; the match to TRBD2 covers 8 bases. J was trimmed by 7 bases and V by 5 bases; bases with no gene match: 10. The CDR3 runs to 14 residues. Germline CDR1 and CDR2: DFQATT and SNEGSKA (reference sequence). The CDR3 reads CSAPLRTSGNEQFF. The CDR3 coding sequence is TGCAGTGCTCCCCTCAGAACTAGCGGTAATGAGCAGTTCTTC.

The chain has TRBV11-2 and TRBJ2-1; TRBD2 agrees at 13 bases. V lost 4 bases, J lost 7 bases, and 25 bases stayed unmatched. This CDR3 is 22 amino acids long. Germline V gene sequence: CDR1 SGHAT, CDR2 FQNNGV. The chain's CDR3 is CASSSSRLAGGRPGSKGNEQFF. In DNA, the CDR3 is TGTGCCAGCAGCTCCAGCCGACTAGCGGGAGGAAGACCGGGGAGTAAGGGTAATGAGCAGTTCTTC.

This clonotype has only one observation. The chain employs TRBV20-1 and TRBJ1-1; D unclear. Between the trimmed V and J ends, which lost 3 bases and 3 bases, there was a span of 11 bases. The germline V gene has CDR1 DFQATT and CDR2 SNEGSKA (reference sequence). The CDR3 consists of 13 residues. The CDR3 region has the DNA TGCAGTGCTAGGCCCCGGTGGGACACTGAAGCTTTCTTT. It translates to CSARPRWDTEAFF.

The V and J genes are TRBV9 and TRBJ2-3; perhaps TRBD2 as D (6 bases). Germline V gene lookup returns CDR1 SGDLS and CDR2 YYNGEE. V was shortened by 4 bases and J by 4 bases, with 16 bases between the two germline ends. This CDR3 has 15 amino acids. This chain's CDR3 is CASSLGLALADTQYF. DNA of the CDR3: TGTGCCAGCAGCTTGGGACTCGCCCTCGCAGATACGCAGTATTTT.

The gene calls are TRBV2 and TRBJ1-1; TRBD1 aligns across 7 bases. The V and J ends lost 6 bases and 4 bases, in that order; junction bases with no gene match: 11. CDR1 is SNHLY, CDR2 FYNNEI, per germline. The CDR3 is 15 residues long. CDR3 nucleotides: TGTGCCAGCAGGCGCCGACAGGGTGGGGGCACTGAAGCTTTCTTT. Translation gives CASRRRQGGGTEAFF. The variable domain in full, completed from reference TRBV2 and TRBJ1-1, reads EPEVTQTPSHQVTQMGQEVILRCVPISNHLYFYWYRQILGQKVEFLVSFYNNEISEKSEIFDDQFSVERPDGSNFTLKIRSTKLEDSAMYFCASRRRQGGGTEAFFGQGTRLTVV.

The V call is TRBV10-3, the J call TRBJ2-5, with D perhaps matching TRBD1 or TRBD2 (5 bases each). The CDR3 runs 13 residues. Trimming left V 11 bases short and J 2 bases short, with 15 bases between. Germline loops: CDR1 ENHRY, CDR2 SYGVKD. The CDR3 DNA is TGTGCCTCAAACGGGGACCATCAAGAGACCCAGTACTTC. This encodes CASNGDHQETQYF.

V is TRBV20-1 and J is TRBJ2-3; perhaps D is TRBD1 or TRBD2 (5 bases each). CDR1 and CDR2 (germline): DFQATT, SNEGSKA (reference sequence). The CDR3 is 12 residues long. Trimming removed 7 bases from V and 5 bases from J, with 13 bases in between. The DNA of the CDR3 is TGCAGTGGGGAGCAGGGTATAGATACGCAGTATTTT. Translating gives CSGEQGIDTQYF.

The CDR3 nucleotides are TGCAGTGTCTCGGAAGGTGCTAGACAGTTCTTC. Its translation is CSVSEGARQFF. This chain links TRBV20-1 with TRBJ2-1; no firm D call. CDR1 and CDR2 (germline): DFQATT, SNEGSKA (reference sequence). Trimming pared 7 bases from V and 13 bases from J, leaving 17 bases between. CDR3 size: 11 residues.

The V and J genes are TRBV30 and TRBJ2-7; 9 nucleotides match TRBD1. The germline V gene has CDR1 GTSNPN and CDR2 SVGIG (reference sequence). V trimming: 4 bases; J trimming: 1 base; junction bases outside the gene matches: 2. This CDR3 is 13 amino acids long. The CDR3 DNA follows: TGTGCCTGGACAGGGACAGGGTCCTACGAGCAGTACTTC. As protein: CAWTGTGSYEQYF.

J is TRBJ2-7 and V is TRBV3-1; D call uncertain. This CDR3 is built from 13 residues. Germline V gives CDR1 LGHDT, CDR2 YNNKEL (reference sequence). V was shortened by 0 bases and J by 9 bases, with 12 bases between the two germline ends. The CDR3 nucleotides read TGTGCCAGCAGCCAAGATTCGAGCCCGGCGCAGTACTTC. Its protein product is CASSQDSSPAQYF.

In nucleotides, the CDR3 is TGTGCCAGCAGTGAAGCGCGAGCGGGTATACTACCTACCTACGAGCAGTACTTC. It is translated as CASSEARAGILPTYEQYF. The V gene is TRBV6-1, the J gene TRBJ2-7, with D maybe TRBD2 (6 bases). The germline V and J ends were trimmed by 0 bases and 2 bases, with 20 bases remaining between them. This CDR3 spans 18 amino acids. CDR1 is MNHNS, CDR2 SASEGT, per germline.

The chain links TRBV19 to TRBJ1-5, with 7 bases fitting TRBD1. Losses at the gene ends were 4 bases for V and 0 bases for J; bases not matched to a gene: 15. Germline CDR1 LNHDA, CDR2 SQIVND (reference sequence). The CDR3 sequence is 19 residues long. The chain's CDR3 is CASSKGTVLQSDSNQPQHF. In DNA form, the CDR3 reads TGTGCCAGTAGTAAGGGGACAGTTCTTCAATCGGATAGCAATCAGCCCCAGCATTTT.

This rearrangement joins TRBV18 to TRBJ2-7, with 7 bases lining up with TRBD1. J lost 0 bases, V lost 2 bases, and 4 bases had no gene match. The germline V gene has CDR1 KGHSH and CDR2 LQKENI. This CDR3 comprises 15 residues. The CDR3 spells CASSPASGGSYEQYF. The CDR3 coding sequence is TGTGCCAGCTCACCAGCTTCAGGGGGCTCCTACGAGCAGTACTTC.

This clonotype was observed once. The chain has TRBV3-1 and TRBJ2-5; weak D call: TRBD2 (6 bases). The CDR3 is 15 residues long. Trimming took off 2 bases at V and 6 bases at J, with 16 bases between the two ends. The germline V gene encodes CDR1 LGHDT and CDR2 YNNKEL (reference sequence). In nucleotides, the CDR3 is TGTGCCAGCAGCCAATCCCCCTCGGGAGAGAAGACCCAGTACTTC. This gives the protein CASSQSPSGEKTQYF.

The V call is TRBV6-4, the J call TRBJ2-7; the match to TRBD2 covers 11 bases. CDR3 length equals 16 residues. Looked up from germline, CDR1 is MRHNA and CDR2 is SNTAGT. J lost 1 base, V lost 7 bases, and 9 bases had no gene match. The CDR3 spells CASINNGTSGSYEQYF. CDR3 coding DNA: TGTGCCAGCATTAACAACGGGACTAGCGGATCCTACGAGCAGTACTTC.

The chain links TRBV10-3 to TRBJ2-7; 8 positions agree with TRBD2. The CDR3 sequence is 12 residues long. J lost 1 base, V lost 11 bases, and 4 bases had no gene match. From germline, CDR1 is ENHRY and CDR2 SYGVKD. The CDR3 region is CARGGTSYEQYF. CDR3 nucleotides: TGTGCCCGCGGGGGGACTTCCTACGAGCAGTACTTC.

The table lists this clonotype with a count of one. The gene calls are TRBV28 and TRBJ2-3; 8 nucleotides align to TRBD2. The CDR3 length is 16 residues. Per germline, CDR1 MDHEN and CDR2 SYDVKM. V shed 1 base and J 5 bases; nucleotides not matched to a gene: 8. The CDR3 here is CASSLFTGGREDTQYF. DNA of the CDR3: TGTGCCAGCAGTTTATTTACGGGAGGGCGAGAAGATACGCAGTATTTT. The variable domain in full, with the rest retrieved from reference TRBV28 and TRBJ2-3, is DVKVTQSSRYLVKRTGEKVFLECVQDMDHENMFWYRQDPGLGLRLIYFSYDVKMKEKGDIPEGYSVSREKKERFSLILESASTNQTSMYLCASSLFTGGREDTQYFGPGTRLTVL.

The chain is built from TRBV20-1 and TRBJ2-7; maybe TRBD1 (5 bases). The CDR3 runs 12 residues. V dropped 5 bases and J dropped 2 bases, with 10 bases sitting between them. CDR1 DFQATT and CDR2 SNEGSKA come from the germline V gene (reference sequence). The CDR3 loop is CSAPQDTYEQYF. The CDR3 DNA reads TGCAGTGCTCCACAGGATACCTACGAGCAGTACTTC.

The CDR3 bases are TGTGCCAGCAGTTTATATAACGAGCAGTACTTC. It translates to CASSLYNEQYF. The chain joins TRBV12-3 or TRBV12-4 to TRBJ2-7; D gene uncertain. Between the trimmed V and J ends, which lost 2 bases and 5 bases, there was a span of 4 bases. This CDR3 contains 11 residues.

This clonotype came up once. This chain joins TRBV4-1 and TRBJ1-4; 8 bases fit TRBD1. V gave up 7 bases and J gave up 8 bases; unmatched junction bases: 15. Germline V lookup: CDR1 MGHRA, CDR2 YSYEKL. The length of the CDR3 is 16 residues. Written as DNA, the CDR3 is TGCGCCAGCAACCAGGGGGCCAGGGGGCGAAGCGAAAAACTGTTTTTT. Its translation is CASNQGARGRSEKLFF.

This rearrangement joins TRBV3-1 to TRBJ1-1, with D perhaps matching TRBD1 (6 bases). The CDR3 runs to 13 residues. Germline lookup yields CDR1 LGHDT and CDR2 YNNKEL (reference sequence). Trimming cost V 4 bases and J 5 bases, with 11 bases left between them. The CDR3 region is CASSPGAHTEAFF. CDR3 nucleotides: TGTGCCAGCAGCCCGGGGGCTCATACTGAAGCTTTCTTT.

This chain links TRBV20-1 with TRBJ1-2, with a tentative D call TRBD1 (5 bases). The CDR3 consists of 12 residues. Germline CDR1 reads DFQATT; CDR2 reads SNEGSKA (reference sequence). The V end was cut by 3 bases, the J end by 7 bases, with 12 bases between. The CDR3 region is CSASLGGAGYTF. CDR3 bases: TGCAGTGCTAGTCTTGGGGGAGCTGGCTACACCTTC.

The chain uses TRBV25-1 and TRBJ1-6, with TRBD1 identical over 7 bases. In germline, CDR1 is MGHDK, CDR2 SYGVNS. This CDR3 is built from 13 residues. V trimming: 5 bases; J trimming: 10 bases; junction bases outside the gene matches: 5. The CDR3 is CASSTGQPSPLHF. The CDR3 bases are TGTGCCAGCAGTACGGGACAGCCCTCACCCCTCCACTTT.

This clonotype was seen only once. This rearrangement joins TRBV3-1 to TRBJ1-1, with a weak D call TRBD1 (5 bases). CDR3 length: 14 amino acids. CDR1 and CDR2 from the germline V gene are LGHDT and YNNKEL (reference sequence). Between the trimmed V and J ends, which lost 3 bases and 8 bases, there was a span of 16 bases. The CDR3 here is CASSHGHGEREAFF. The DNA of the CDR3 is TGTGCCAGCAGCCACGGACATGGGGAGAGAGAAGCTTTCTTT.

The chain uses TRBV6-2 or TRBV6-3 and TRBJ2-5; a possible D gene is TRBD2 (6 bases). The V gene lost 6 bases and the J gene lost 7 bases, with 18 bases spanning the gap. Germline V gives CDR1 MNHEY, CDR2 SVGEGT. CDR3 length: 14 residues. The CDR3 nucleotides read TGTGCCAGCAGAGGCAGGACTACCTGGGGGACCCAGTACTTC. This encodes CASRGRTTWGTQYF.

This sequence joins TRBV7-8 and TRBJ1-5; D perhaps matches TRBD1 (5 bases). Germline CDR1 reads SGHVS; CDR2 reads FQNEAQ. The V end lost 3 bases, the J end lost 6 bases, and 9 bases lay between the germline ends. The CDR3 consists of 13 residues. The CDR3 sequence: CASSLTARQPQHF. The CDR3 bases are TGTGCCAGCAGCTTGACAGCTCGTCAGCCCCAGCATTTT.

This CDR3 is CASSYGQAREKLFF. DNA for the CDR3: TGTGCCAGCAGTTACGGCCAGGCGCGGGAAAAACTGTTTTTT. The rearrangement joins TRBV6-5 to TRBJ1-4; D remains unclear. This CDR3 contains 14 residues. The germline gives CDR1 MNHEY, CDR2 SVGAGI. V gave up 2 bases and J gave up 8 bases, with 12 bases separating them.

This clonotype has only a few counts. This rearrangement joins TRBV19 to TRBJ2-6, with D perhaps TRBD2 (6 bases). The V and J ends lost 5 bases and 2 bases respectively, with 7 bases between them. CDR3 length: 14 residues. CDR1 and CDR2 from the germline V gene are LNHDA and SQIVND (reference sequence). CDR3 in DNA: TGTGCCAGTAGTCCGGGGGCTGGGGCCAACGTCCTGACTTTC. Protein sequence: CASSPGAGANVLTF.

This CDR3 reads CASSLGLAGDTGELFF. The CDR3 nucleotides are TGCGCCAGCAGCTTGGGACTAGCGGGAGACACCGGGGAGCTGTTTTTT. The rearrangement uses TRBV5-1 and TRBJ2-2; 12 positions agree with TRBD2. This CDR3 is built from 16 residues. The V and J ends lost 0 bases and 3 bases, in that order; junction bases with no gene match: 0. CDR1 is SGHRS, CDR2 YFSETQ, per germline.

This rearrangement joins TRBV20-1 to TRBJ2-7; 7 positions match TRBD1. Trimming cost V 4 bases and J 0 bases; bases outside gene matches: 12. CDR1 is DFQATT, CDR2 SNEGSKA, per germline (reference sequence). This CDR3 region has 16 residues. The CDR3 loop reads CSAKDPGQRSSYEQYF. The DNA for the CDR3 is TGCAGTGCTAAAGACCCGGGACAGAGGAGCTCCTACGAGCAGTACTTC.